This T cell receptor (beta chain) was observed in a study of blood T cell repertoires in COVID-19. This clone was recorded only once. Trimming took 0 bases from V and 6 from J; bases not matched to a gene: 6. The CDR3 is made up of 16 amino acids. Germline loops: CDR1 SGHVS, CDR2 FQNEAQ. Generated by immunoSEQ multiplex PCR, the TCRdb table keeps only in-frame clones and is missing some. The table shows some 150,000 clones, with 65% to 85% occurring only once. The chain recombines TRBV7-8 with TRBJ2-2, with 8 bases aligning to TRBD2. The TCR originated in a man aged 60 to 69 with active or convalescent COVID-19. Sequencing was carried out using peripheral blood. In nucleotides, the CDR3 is TGTGCCAGCAGCTTAGCGACGTTAGCGGGACCCGGGGAGCTGTTTTTT. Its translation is CASSLATLAGPGELFF.